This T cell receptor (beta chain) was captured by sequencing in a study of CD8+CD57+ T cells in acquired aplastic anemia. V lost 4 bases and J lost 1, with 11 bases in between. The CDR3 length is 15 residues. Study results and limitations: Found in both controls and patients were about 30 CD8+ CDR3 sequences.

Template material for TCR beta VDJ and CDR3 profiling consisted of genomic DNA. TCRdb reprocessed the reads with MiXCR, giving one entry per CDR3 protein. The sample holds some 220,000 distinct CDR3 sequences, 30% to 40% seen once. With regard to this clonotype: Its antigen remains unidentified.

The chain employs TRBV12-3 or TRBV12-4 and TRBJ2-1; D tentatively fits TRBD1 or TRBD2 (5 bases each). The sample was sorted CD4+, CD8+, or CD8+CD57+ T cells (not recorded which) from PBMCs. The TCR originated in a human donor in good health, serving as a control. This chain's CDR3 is CASSSRGGSYNEQFF. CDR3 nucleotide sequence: TGTGCCAGCAGTTCCCGGGGCGGGTCCTACAATGAGCAGTTCTTC.